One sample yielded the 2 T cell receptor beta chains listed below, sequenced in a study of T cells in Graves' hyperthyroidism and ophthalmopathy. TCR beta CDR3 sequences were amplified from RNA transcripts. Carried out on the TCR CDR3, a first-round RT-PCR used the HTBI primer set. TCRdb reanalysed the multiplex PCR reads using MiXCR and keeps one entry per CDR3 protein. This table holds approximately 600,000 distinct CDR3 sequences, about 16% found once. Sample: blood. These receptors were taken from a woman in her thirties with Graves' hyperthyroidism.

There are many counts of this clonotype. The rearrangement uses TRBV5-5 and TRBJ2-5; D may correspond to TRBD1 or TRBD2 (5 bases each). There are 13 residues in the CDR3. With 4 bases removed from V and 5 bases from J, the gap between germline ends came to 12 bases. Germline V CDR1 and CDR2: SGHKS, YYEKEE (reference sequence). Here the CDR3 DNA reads TGTGCCAGCAGCCTGACCGGGGCGGAGACCCAGTACTTC. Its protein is CASSLTGAETQYF.

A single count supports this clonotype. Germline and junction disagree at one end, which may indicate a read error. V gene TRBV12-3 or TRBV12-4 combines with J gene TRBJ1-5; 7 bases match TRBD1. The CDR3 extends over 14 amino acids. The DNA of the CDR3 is TGTCCCAGCAGGCTACAGGGGTTCAATCAGCCCCAGCATTTT. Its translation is CPSRLQGFNQPQHF.